The 23 T cell receptor beta chains below all came from one sample that was sequenced in a study of T cells after yellow fever vaccination. TCRdb reprocessed the 5' RACE reads with MiXCR, giving one entry per CDR3 protein. The sample consists of 250,000 to 350,000 distinct CDR3 sequences, approximately 10% of them appearing once. Sequences were derived from CD4+ T cells sorted from PBMCs, sampled 5 days after the yellow fever booster vaccination. Every receptor here comes from a man aged 18 to 30 who received the YFV17D yellow fever vaccine.

Many counts were recorded for this clonotype. The gene calls are TRBV7-2 and TRBJ2-5; 8 bases fit TRBD1. J was trimmed by 5 bases and V by 5 bases; bases with no gene match: 10. This CDR3 contains 15 residues. Germline lookup yields CDR1 SGHTA and CDR2 FQGNSA. In nucleotides, the CDR3 is TGTGCCAGCAGCAAATTGGACAGGGTAGGCGAGACCCAGTACTTC. This codes for CASSKLDRVGETQYF.

Ten or more counts support this clonotype. V is TRBV7-9 and J is TRBJ2-3; tentative D call: TRBD1 (6 bases). The CDR3 loop spans 14 amino acids. CDR1 is SEHNR, CDR2 FQNEAQ, per germline (reference sequence). The V end lost 5 bases, the J end lost 3 bases, and 12 bases lay between the germline ends. The CDR3 DNA is TGTGCCAGCAGCAAACAGGGTCTGACAGATACGCAGTATTTT. It specifies CASSKQGLTDTQYF. Using reference TRBV7-9 and TRBJ2-3 for the parts outside the CDR3, the full variable domain is DTGVSQNPRHKITKRGQNVTFRCDPISEHNRLYWYRQTLGQGPEFLTYFQNEAQLEKSRLLSDRFSAERPKGSFSTLEIQRTEQGDSAMYLCASSKQGLTDTQYFGPGTRLTVL.

This clonotype was seen repeatedly, ten times or more. The V and J genes are TRBV12-3 or TRBV12-4 and TRBJ2-2; D may be TRBD1 (5 bases). This CDR3 contains 14 residues. V shed 5 bases and J shed 4 bases, with 11 bases lying between them. CDR3 sequence: CASSTGETTGELFF. In DNA form, the CDR3 reads TGTGCCAGCAGTACAGGAGAAACCACCGGGGAGCTGTTTTTT.

The sample holds many counts of this clonotype. The chain combines TRBV9 with TRBJ2-1, with 8 bases fitting TRBD1. V dropped 0 bases and J dropped 6; count of bases not matched to a gene: 5. Germline values: CDR1 SGDLS, CDR2 YYNGEE. The CDR3 loop spans 15 amino acids. The DNA of the CDR3 is TGTGCCAGCAGCGTAGGGGGACAGGCCTCCAATGAGCAGTTCTTC. This sequence encodes CASSVGGQASNEQFF.

The chain carries TRBV25-1 and TRBJ1-4; 8 bases agree with TRBD1. The CDR3 has 14 residues. Germline V gives CDR1 MGHDK, CDR2 SYGVNS. Trimming took 9 bases from V and 8 from J; bases not matched to a gene: 11. The CDR3 DNA follows: TGTGCCAGTATAGACAGGGGCGAAGGAGAAAAACTGTTTTTT. Amino acids: CASIDRGEGEKLFF.

This clonotype was detected only a few times. This rearrangement joins TRBV18 to TRBJ1-5, with D possibly TRBD1 on 6 matching bases. V lost 0 bases and J lost 4, with 10 bases in between. CDR3 length: 15 amino acids. CDR1 KGHSH and CDR2 LQKENI come from the germline V gene. The CDR3 sequence is CASSPPGTRNQPQHF. The CDR3, as DNA: TGTGCCAGCTCACCACCGGGGACAAGGAATCAGCCCCAGCATTTT.

V is TRBV12-3 or TRBV12-4 and J is TRBJ1-1; D not resolved. The CDR3 totals 14 residues. The ends were cut back, 0 bases at V and 5 bases at J, with 10 bases in the middle. CDR3 coding DNA: TGTGCCAGCAGTTTAGCCCGAGCGGGGACTGAAGCTTTCTTT. This sequence encodes CASSLARAGTEAFF.

This clonotype was seen a handful of times. The J gene is TRBJ1-5, the V gene TRBV12-3 or TRBV12-4; D gene unclear. This CDR3 is 12 amino acids long. Trimming removed 3 bases at V and 7 bases at J, with 7 bases between. Here the CDR3 reads CASSFGRQPQHF. CDR3 nucleotide sequence: TGTGCCAGCAGTTTCGGGCGCCAGCCCCAGCATTTT.

This clonotype was detected only a few times. J is TRBJ2-6 and V is TRBV7-3; D unresolved. The V end was cut by 3 bases, the J end by 3 bases, with 3 bases between. Germline CDR1 and CDR2: SGHTA and FQGTGA. This CDR3 is built from 13 residues. CDR3 in amino acids: CASSFFGANVLTF. CDR3 nucleotides: TGTGCCAGCAGCTTCTTTGGGGCCAACGTCCTGACTTTC.

The table lists this clonotype with many counts. V and J are TRBV4-3 and TRBJ2-2; 9 nucleotides match TRBD2. CDR3 size: 18 residues. Germline V gives CDR1 LGHNA, CDR2 YSLEER. Trimming took 4 bases from V and 2 from J; bases not matched to a gene: 11. This CDR3 reads CASSRPGLALANTGELFF. DNA for the CDR3: TGCGCCAGCAGCCGTCCGGGACTAGCCTTAGCTAACACCGGGGAGCTGTTTTTT.

Only a few counts were recorded for this clonotype. The chain uses TRBV7-9 and TRBJ1-3, with a weak D call TRBD1 (5 bases). Germline loops: CDR1 SEHNR, CDR2 FQNEAQ (reference sequence). The CDR3 sequence is 15 residues long. Trimming took 6 bases from V and 3 from J, leaving 15 bases between them. The CDR3 region is CASRQDGRVGNTIYF. The CDR3 nucleotides are TGTGCCAGCAGACAAGACGGCAGGGTTGGAAACACCATATATTTT.

This clonotype has at least ten counts. The CDR3 protein is CASSGRAGEQALTF. DNA for the CDR3: TGCGCCAGCAGCGGTAGGGCAGGGGAACAGGCCCTGACTTTC. The J gene is TRBJ2-6, the V gene TRBV10-1; tentative D call: TRBD1 (6 bases). The CDR3 length is 14 residues. V was cut by 6 bases and J by 15 bases, with 21 bases left in between. Germline CDR1 is WNHNN and CDR2 is SYGVQD (reference sequence).

V and J are TRBV9 and TRBJ1-6; no definite D call. V was pared by 0 bases and J by 0 bases, with 7 bases between. In germline, CDR1 is SGDLS, CDR2 YYNGEE. The CDR3 is 16 residues long. CDR3: CASSVEWSSYNSPLHF. The CDR3 DNA reads TGTGCCAGCAGCGTAGAGTGGAGCTCCTATAATTCACCCCTCCACTTT. Variable domain in full (rest from reference TRBV9 and TRBJ1-6): DSGVTQTPKHLITATGQRVTLRCSPRSGDLSVYWYQQSLDQGLQFLIQYYNGEERAKGNILERFSAQQFPDLHSELNLSSLELGDSALYFCASSVEWSSYNSPLHFGNGTRLTVT.

The table lists this clonotype with many counts. The CDR3 DNA follows: TGTGCCAGCTCACCAGTTTGGGACACCGGGGAGCTGTTTTTT. Its translation is CASSPVWDTGELFF. The rearrangement uses TRBV18 and TRBJ2-2; D is unclear. Germline CDR1 and CDR2: KGHSH and LQKENI. CDR3 size: 14 residues. V gave up 2 bases and J gave up 3 bases, with 7 bases separating them.

This clonotype was observed a few times. J is TRBJ2-2 and V is TRBV6-5, with D tentatively TRBD1 or TRBD2 (6 bases each). Germline-derived CDR1 and CDR2 are MNHEY and SVGAGI. Trimming removed 6 bases from V and 4 bases from J, with 18 bases in between. CDR3 length: 16 amino acids. The CDR3 DNA sequence: TGTGCCAGCAGACTTGGGGGGCTTAGCGGCACCGGGGAGCTGTTTTTT. It specifies CASRLGGLSGTGELFF.

The CDR3 sequence: CATRTSGDTQYF. In DNA form, the CDR3 reads TGTGCCACCCGGACTAGCGGAGATACGCAGTATTTT. V usage is TRBV28 and J usage is TRBJ2-3; 10 nucleotides match TRBD2. The CDR3 sequence is 12 residues long. Trimming removed 10 bases from V and 5 bases from J; junction bases left unmatched: 3. Germline CDR1 is MDHEN and CDR2 is SYDVKM.

The table lists this clonotype with many counts. The V gene is TRBV29-1, the J gene TRBJ1-2; D gene unclear. Germline-derived CDR1 and CDR2 are SQVTM and ANQGSEA. The CDR3 contains 13 residues. The germline V and J ends were trimmed by 6 bases and 0 bases, with 11 bases remaining between them. CDR3 nucleotide sequence: TGCAGCGTCACAGCACCAGCTAACTATGGCTACACCTTC. Protein product: CSVTAPANYGYTF.

This clonotype was detected ten times or more. This chain uses TRBV18 with TRBJ1-2, with D maybe TRBD1 (6 bases). Looked up from germline, CDR1 is KGHSH and CDR2 is LQKENI. V lost 5 bases, J lost 5 bases, and 15 bases lay in between. The CDR3 is 14 amino acids. Here the CDR3 reads CASSTVGGEYGYTF. As DNA, the CDR3 is TGTGCCAGCTCAACGGTGGGGGGCGAGTATGGCTACACCTTC.

The CDR3 DNA reads as TGTGCCAGCCTAGGAAATACGCAGTATTTT. Protein sequence: CASLGNTQYF. The chain employs TRBV28 and TRBJ2-3; D not resolved. Germline CDR1 MDHEN, CDR2 SYDVKM. The CDR3 sequence is 10 residues long. With 8 bases removed from V and 7 bases from J, the gap between germline ends came to 7 bases.

A few counts support this clonotype. The chain couples TRBV19 to TRBJ1-2; D gene ambiguous. Per the germline V gene, CDR1 is LNHDA and CDR2 is SQIVND (reference sequence). The V end was cut by 2 bases, the J end by 7 bases, with 17 bases between. The CDR3 sequence is 15 residues long. CDR3: CASSISALVSSGYTF. In nucleotides, the CDR3 is TGTGCCAGTAGTATAAGTGCACTTGTGTCTAGTGGCTACACCTTC.

This clonotype was found many times. The chain uses TRBV5-6 and TRBJ2-7; 7 nucleotides agree with TRBD2. From germline, CDR1 is SGHDT and CDR2 YYEEEE. Trimming at V came to 3 bases and at J to 4 bases, leaving 10 bases not matched to a gene. The CDR3 has 15 residues. The CDR3 spells CASSSAGWASYEQYF. The CDR3 bases are TGTGCCAGCAGCTCAGCGGGATGGGCATCGTACGAGCAGTACTTC.

This clonotype was observed at least ten times. The rearrangement joins TRBV12-3 or TRBV12-4 to TRBJ2-2; D is unclear. The CDR3 is made up of 14 amino acids. Trimming cost V 6 bases and J 7 bases, with 15 bases left between them. The CDR3 here is CASRRNLGRGELFF. Written as DNA, the CDR3 is TGTGCCAGCAGACGAAACCTTGGCCGCGGGGAGCTGTTTTTT.

This rearrangement joins TRBV12-3 or TRBV12-4 to TRBJ2-7; 7 bases match TRBD2. This CDR3 is 14 amino acids long. J gave up 2 bases and V 8 bases, and 9 bases lay outside the gene matches. The CDR3 nucleotides are TGTGCCAGCCGGTTAAGCGGGGCCCCCTACGAGCAGTACTTC. It yields the protein CASRLSGAPYEQYF.